One and the same sample provided the 19 T cell receptor beta chains below, sequenced in a study of metastatic and nonmetastatic thyroid tumors (dated by TCRdb to about 2020). No patient had received any treatment before thyroid surgery. The library was produced with PCR. These reads were obtained on an Illumina HiSeq 4000. TCRdb cleaned the public reads at Q25 with fastp, built clones with MiXCR and kept in-frame beta chains. The sample contains 50,000 or so clones, around 21% of them found a single time. The ten largest clones take up under 4% of the sample. The specimen was blood. These receptors all stem from a male donor with papillary thyroid cancer or a benign thyroid nodule (not recorded which). Some clones in this sample may be carry-over from other donors' samples.

This clone showed up just once. It is likely a read error, because the conserved phenylalanine at the end of the CDR3 is missing. The limits of the CDR3 on the DNA are not certain, so only TCRdb's listed CDR3 is given. This chain joins TRBV12-3 or TRBV12-4 and TRBJ2-5; TRBD2, as called in the table, went unchecked against the DNA. Inclusive of both ends, the CDR3 amounts to 18 amino acids. The CDR3 region is CASSVGLAGGMYQETQSI.

This clone was seen at least ten times. The rearrangement uses TRBV28 and TRBJ1-6, with 9 bases identical to TRBD1. J was trimmed by 6 bases and V by 8 bases; bases with no gene match: 11. Germline V gene lookup returns CDR1 MDHEN and CDR2 SYDVKM. The CDR3 is 16 residues long. Written as DNA, the CDR3 is TGTGCCAGCGGACTACAGGGGGCTTTGGTTAATTCACCCCTCCACTTT. It codes for CASGLQGALVNSPLHF.

The rearrangement links TRBV4-3 to TRBJ2-7; 10 bases agree with TRBD2. The length of the CDR3 is 18 residues. Trimming cost V 4 bases and J 2 bases; bases outside gene matches: 14. The germline V gene has CDR1 LGHNA and CDR2 YSLEER. This chain's CDR3 is CASSPSHLTGTSAYEQYF. CDR3 in DNA: TGCGCCAGCAGCCCAAGCCACCTTACCGGGACTAGCGCCTACGAGCAGTACTTC.

There are many counts of this clone. The V call is TRBV7-3, the J call TRBJ2-3; D possibly matches TRBD1 or TRBD2 (6 bases each). Trimming took 4 bases from V and 5 from J, leaving 13 bases between them. The CDR3 length is 14 residues. The germline gives CDR1 SGHTA, CDR2 FQGTGA. The CDR3, as DNA: TGTGCCAGCAGCTACGGAGGGGGTGGAGATACGCAGTATTTT. It encodes CASSYGGGGDTQYF.

This clone was picked up a small number of times. This chain connects TRBV27 to TRBJ2-7; 8 nucleotides agree with TRBD2. The CDR3 is 14 residues long. J lost 3 bases, V lost 5 bases, and 6 bases had no gene match. Germline loops: CDR1 MNHEY, CDR2 SMNVEV (reference sequence). CDR3 coding DNA: TGTGCCAGCAGTAGCGGGAGCCCTCACTACGAGCAGTACTTC. Its translation: CASSSGSPHYEQYF.

This clone came up many times. The chain employs TRBV20-1 and TRBJ1-1; D ambiguous. V was trimmed by 0 bases and J by 0 bases, leaving 8 bases between them. In germline, CDR1 is DFQATT, CDR2 SNEGSKA (reference sequence). The CDR3 extends over 14 amino acids. The CDR3 nucleotides read TGCAGTGCTAGAGATATACATTTGAACACTGAAGCTTTCTTT. It encodes CSARDIHLNTEAFF.

This clone was seen ten or more times. The V call is TRBV12-3 or TRBV12-4, the J call TRBJ2-5; TRBD1 is a possible D gene (6 bases). The CDR3 is 14 residues long. Trimming took 2 bases from V and 2 from J, leaving 9 bases between them. The CDR3 DNA is TGTGCCAGCAGTTTAAGAGGGACACAAGAGACCCAGTACTTC. Residues: CASSLRGTQETQYF.

This clone has at least ten counts. At one boundary the junction diverges from the germline segment, which might be a read error. This chain uses TRBV9 with TRBJ2-3; TRBD2 matches 9 bases. Germline V CDR1 and CDR2: SGDLS, YYNGEE. The CDR3 sequence is 16 residues long. This CDR3 reads CASSVSAGGYTDTQCF. The CDR3 DNA reads TGTGCCAGCAGCGTCTCAGCGGGGGGTTACACAGATACGCAGTGTTTT.

This clone was found many times. J is TRBJ1-1 and V is TRBV15; tentatively, D is TRBD1 (6 bases). V was trimmed by 0 bases and J by 10 bases, leaving 12 bases between them. This CDR3 has 13 amino acids. CDR1 is LNHNV, CDR2 YYDKDF, per germline (reference sequence). CDR3 coding DNA: TGTGCCACCAGCAGAGAGGGGGGACATGGAGCTTTCTTT. Translated, it gives CATSREGGHGAFF. Using reference TRBV15 and TRBJ1-1 for the parts outside the CDR3, the full variable domain is DAMVIQNPRYQVTQFGKPVTLSCSQTLNHNVMYWYQQKSSQAPKLLFHYYDKDFNNEADTPDNFQSRRPNTSFCFLDIRSPGLGDTAMYLCATSREGGHGAFFGQGTRLTVV.

Points on this clone: At one end the junction does not follow the germline gene, possibly because of a read error. CDR3 nucleotide sequence: TGTGCCAGCAGTAACTCGTCTTCAGAAGGCTACGAGCAGTACTTC. This encodes CASSNSSSEGYEQYF. The gene calls are TRBV6-2 or TRBV6-3 and TRBJ2-7; D is unresolved. Germline V CDR1 and CDR2: MNHEY, SVGEGT. The CDR3 sequence is 15 residues long.

V and J are TRBV5-1 and TRBJ2-7; D is perhaps TRBD2 (5 bases). The CDR3 covers 14 residues. Trimming cost V 3 bases and J 2 bases, with 12 bases left between them. CDR1 and CDR2 (germline): SGHRS, YFSETQ. For the CDR3, the DNA is TGCGCCAGCAGCTCACTAAGCGGACCCTACGAGCAGTACTTC. As protein: CASSSLSGPYEQYF.

In its sample, this clone was seen many times. The genes are TRBV12-3 or TRBV12-4 and TRBJ2-1, with D possibly matching TRBD2 (6 bases). The CDR3 has 14 residues. V was shortened by 7 bases and J by 6 bases, with 16 bases between the two germline ends. CDR3 in amino acids: CASTLNLGGNEQFF. For the CDR3, the DNA is TGTGCCAGCACCCTGAACCTGGGGGGCAATGAGCAGTTCTTC.

This chain joins TRBV5-1 and TRBJ2-7; tentatively, D is TRBD1 (5 bases). Germline-derived CDR1 and CDR2 are SGHRS and YFSETQ. This CDR3 spans 14 amino acids. V dropped 0 bases and J dropped 0 bases, with 7 bases sitting between them. Here the CDR3 DNA reads TGCGCCAGCAGCTTGGGGACACCCTCCTACGAGCAGTACTTC. Translation: CASSLGTPSYEQYF.

This clone was counted at least ten times. V usage is TRBV28 and J usage is TRBJ1-4; TRBD1 might be the D (5 bases). The ends were cut back, 10 bases at V and 7 bases at J, with 16 bases in the middle. The germline CDR1 and CDR2 sequences are MDHEN and SYDVKM. This CDR3 contains 13 residues. CDR3 sequence reads: CATRWGIREKLFF. For the CDR3, the DNA is TGTGCCACCCGTTGGGGGATCCGTGAAAAACTGTTTTTT. Filled out from reference TRBV28 and TRBJ1-4, the complete variable domain reads DVKVTQSSRYLVKRTGEKVFLECVQDMDHENMFWYRQDPGLGLRLIYFSYDVKMKEKGDIPEGYSVSREKKERFSLILESASTNQTSMYLCATRWGIREKLFFGSGTQLSVL.

This clone was seen more than once but under ten times. The CDR3 coding sequence is TGTGCCAGCAGCCCGACTAGCGGGGCCTCCTACGAGCAGTACTTC. Amino acid sequence: CASSPTSGASYEQYF. The chain employs TRBV6-1 and TRBJ2-7; 11 nucleotides agree with TRBD2. The V and J ends lost 6 bases and 0 bases, in that order; junction bases with no gene match: 4. CDR3 length equals 15 residues. Germline V CDR1 and CDR2: MNHNS, SASEGT.

This chain joins TRBV4-1 and TRBJ2-2; the match to TRBD1 covers 7 bases. CDR3 length equals 15 residues. Germline V gene lookup returns CDR1 MGHRA and CDR2 YSYEKL. Trimming at V came to 1 base and at J to 7 bases, leaving 6 bases not matched to a gene. CDR3 amino acids: CASSQARGPGGELFF. The CDR3 DNA follows: TGCGCCAGCAGCCAAGCGAGGGGGCCTGGCGGGGAGCTGTTTTTT.

This clone was found many times. The sample has other DNA sequences that encode this CDR3 too. This chain connects TRBV27 to TRBJ2-1, with TRBD2 matching over 13 bases. Trimming removed 6 bases from V and 9 bases from J; junction bases left unmatched: 5. The CDR3 has 14 residues. Per germline, CDR1 MNHEY and CDR2 SMNVEV (reference sequence). The CDR3 region is CASRPGLAGLEQFF. The CDR3 bases are TGTGCCAGCAGACCGGGACTAGCGGGACTTGAGCAGTTCTTC.

This clone has only a few counts. A much larger clone is a single base away; this may be a read error. This sequence joins TRBV2 and TRBJ2-4; 7 bases line up with TRBD1. V shed 5 bases and J 11 bases; nucleotides not matched to a gene: 6. CDR3 size: 12 residues. CDR1 and CDR2 (germline): SNHLY, FYNNEI. CDR3 coding DNA: TGTGCCAGCAGTCCGGACAGGCTGGTTCAGTACTTC. This sequence encodes CASSPDRLVQYF.

This clone came up many times. The chain combines TRBV20-1 with TRBJ1-2; D gene unclear. Germline V gene lookup returns CDR1 DFQATT and CDR2 SNEGSKA (reference sequence). V was cut by 3 bases and J by 2 bases, with 10 bases left in between. The CDR3 runs 13 residues. The CDR3 sequence: CSARVDTNYGYTF. DNA for the CDR3: TGCAGTGCTAGGGTTGACACGAACTATGGCTACACCTTC.